Listed below are T cell receptor beta chains from one sample, sequenced in a study of T cells in Graves' hyperthyroidism and ophthalmopathy. TCRdb ran MiXCR on the multiplex PCR reads and lists one entry per CDR3 protein. Among some 740,000 distinct CDR3 sequences listed, about 14% were seen once. Sequencing used blood. The receptors stem from a woman under 30 with Graves' hyperthyroidism. Both conserved end residues are part of each CDR3. The D gene is left open where the match is weak. The listing skips clone size in some rows; elsewhere it reads once, few, many or a size class.

clone_size	d_call	v_call	j_call	cdr3_aa	cdr3_nt
NA	NA	TRBV19	TRBJ1-4	CASSSQGGPSEKLFF	TGTGCCAGTAGTAGCCAGGGTGGGCCATCGGAAAAACTGTTTTTT
NA	NA	TRBV29-1	TRBJ2-7	CSIGWGASYEQYF	TGCAGCATTGGGTGGGGGGCCTCCTACGAGCAGTACTTC
many	NA	TRBV2	TRBJ2-3	CASSVGPSPADTQYF	TGTGCCAGCAGCGTTGGACCGTCACCGGCAGATACGCAGTATTTT
NA	TRBD2	TRBV20-1	TRBJ2-5	CSARTSGRRETQYF	TGCAGTGCTCGGACTAGCGGGAGAAGGGAGACCCAGTACTTC
many	NA	TRBV2	TRBJ2-5	CASRGGQPPGAQYF	TGTGCCAGCAGGGGGGGACAGCCCCCAGGGGCCCAGTACTTC
NA	NA	TRBV28	TRBJ2-7	CASSPLRLSSYEQYF	TGTGCCAGCAGCCCCCTCCGGCTAAGCTCCTACGAGCAGTACTTC
many	TRBD2	TRBV3-1	TRBJ2-5	CASSQDDVFGGEETQYF	TGTGCCAGCAGCCAAGATGATGTCTTTGGGGGGGAAGAGACCCAGTACTTC
NA	NA	TRBV7-7	TRBJ2-1	CASSLGFGDGQFF	TGTGCTAGCAGCTTGGGGTTCGGGGATGGGCAGTTCTTC
NA	NA	TRBV19	TRBJ2-2	CASSIVQGGGELFF	TGTGCCAGTAGTATAGTTCAGGGAGGCGGGGAGCTGTTTTTT
many	TRBD1	TRBV11-1	TRBJ1-1	CASSSRQGRAMPGAFF	TGTGCCAGCAGCTCCCGACAGGGGCGCGCGATGCCAGGGGCTTTCTTT
NA	TRBD1	TRBV18	TRBJ2-5	CASYAGQVRGTQYF	TGTGCCAGCTACGCGGGACAGGTCCGGGGGACCCAGTACTTC
many	NA	TRBV7-9	TRBJ1-1	CASSSPTTGNTEAFF	TGTGCCAGCAGCTCCCCAACCACAGGGAACACTGAAGCTTTCTTT
many	NA	TRBV7-9	TRBJ1-1	CASSLRPQGPNTEAFF	TGTGCCAGCAGCTTAAGGCCTCAGGGCCCAAACACTGAAGCTTTCTTT
NA	TRBD2	TRBV10-3	TRBJ2-2	CAISRSSGANTGELFF	TGTGCCATCAGTCGTTCTAGCGGAGCGAACACCGGGGAGCTGTTTTTT
once	NA	TRBV28	TRBJ2-1	CASRIGGTPTYEQFF	TGTGCCAGCCGGATCGGGGGAACGCCGACCTACGAGCAGTTCTTC
many	NA	TRBV7-2	TRBJ2-7	CASSLVAGTGGGREKQYF	TGTGCCAGCAGCTTAGTGGCGGGGACCGGAGGGGGCCGGGAGAAGCAGTACTTC
many	TRBD2	TRBV28	TRBJ2-5	CASSLGAYTSGSGQETQYF	TGTGCCAGCAGTCTGGGTGCGTATACTAGCGGGAGTGGCCAAGAGACCCAGTACTTC
many	NA	TRBV5-1	TRBJ2-7	CASSLGRAQGGYEQYF	TGCGCCAGCAGCTTGGGGAGGGCACAAGGGGGTTACGAGCAGTACTTC
few	NA	TRBV27	TRBJ1-2	CASSLNFRAGYTF	TGTGCCAGCAGTTTAAATTTCAGGGCTGGCTACACCTTC
many	NA	TRBV6-2/TRBV6-3	TRBJ2-7	CASTDRTYEQYF	TGTGCCAGCACCGACAGGACCTACGAGCAGTACTTC
NA	NA	TRBV4-2	TRBJ1-1	CASSQPLVRATEAFF	TGTGCCAGCAGCCAACCCCTGGTCAGGGCCACTGAAGCTTTCTTT
few	NA	TRBV20-1	TRBJ1-5	CSASWPGGNQPQHF	TGCAGTGCTAGTTGGCCAGGGGGCAATCAGCCCCAGCATTTT
NA	TRBD1	TRBV5-1	TRBJ1-4	CASSYRDRQNEKLFF	TGCGCCAGCAGCTACCGGGACAGGCAAAATGAAAAACTGTTTTTT
NA	TRBD2	TRBV5-5	TRBJ2-3	CASSSHSGRAFVDTQYF	TGTGCCAGCAGCTCCCATAGCGGGAGGGCCTTTGTAGATACGCAGTATTTT
many	TRBD1	TRBV7-2	TRBJ2-7	CASSKGGQGAYEQYF	TGTGCCAGCAGCAAAGGAGGACAGGGGGCCTACGAGCAGTACTTC
many	NA	TRBV12-3/TRBV12-4	TRBJ1-5	CASSFEGVQPQHF	TGTGCCAGCAGTTTCGAGGGGGTACAGCCCCAGCATTTT
few	NA	TRBV12-3/TRBV12-4	TRBJ1-1	CASSLGGSAEAFF	TGTGCCAGCAGTTTAGGGGGCTCGGCTGAAGCTTTCTTT
NA	NA	TRBV19	TRBJ1-6	CASSRRQVRDNSPLHF	TGTGCCAGTAGTAGGAGACAGGTGCGGGACAATTCACCCCTCCACTTT
NA	TRBD1	TRBV18	TRBJ1-5	CASSPGQGSSNQPQHF	TGTGCCAGCTCACCAGGACAGGGCAGCAGCAATCAGCCCCAGCATTTT
many	TRBD2	TRBV27	TRBJ2-1	CASSLLIAGGPYNEQFF	TGTGCCAGCAGTTTATTGATAGCGGGGGGACCCTACAATGAGCAGTTCTTC
NA	NA	TRBV28	TRBJ2-3	CASSLYSGTEGDTQYF	TGTGCCAGCAGTTTATACTCCGGGACTGAGGGGGATACGCAGTATTTT
many	TRBD2	TRBV28	TRBJ2-7	CASSYWTSGRVHEQYF	TGTGCCAGCAGTTACTGGACTAGCGGGAGGGTCCACGAGCAGTACTTC